This is a list of T cell receptor beta chains from one sample in a study of shared clonotypes between healthy human individuals. Assay used: immunoSEQ multiplex PCR; TCRdb lists only in-frame clones, some missing. The table shows over 2,000,000 clones, with 93% occurring only once. Material for sequencing was naive CD8+ T cells from PBMCs. These receptors were collected from a young man in good health. Some clones in this sample may be carry-over from other donors' samples. Both conserved end residues are part of each CDR3. The D gene is left open where the match is weak. Size values are once, few and many counts, or a class for expanded clones, and some rows have none.

DNA	CDR3	V	D	J	size
TGTGCCAGCAGCTTGGACAGGAGAGAGACCCAGTACTTC	CASSLDRRETQYF	TRBV7-6	TRBD1	TRBJ2-5	NA
TGCAGTGCCCAAACGAACACTGAAGCTTTCTTT	CSAQTNTEAFF	TRBV20-1	NA	TRBJ1-1	NA
TGTGCCAGCCTAGGAAGCGGGGAGCTGTTTTTT	CASLGSGELFF	TRBV7-9	NA	TRBJ2-2	NA
TGTGCCAGTAGTCTCAGCAGGGGAGGTTTAGGGGAGCAGTACTTC	CASSLSRGGLGEQYF	TRBV19	NA	TRBJ2-7	NA
TGCGCCAGCAGCTGGACAGGGGGCGCGATCGGCTACACCTTC	CASSWTGGAIGYTF	TRBV5-1	TRBD1	TRBJ1-2	NA
TGTGCCAGCAGTGACAGACAGGGGGCGGGCTACGAGCAGTACTTC	CASSDRQGAGYEQYF	TRBV2	TRBD1	TRBJ2-7	NA
TGTGCCAGCAGCCAGGGGTGGCCGGCCCGGGAGCTGTTTTTT	CASSQGWPARELFF	TRBV28	NA	TRBJ2-2	NA
TGTGCCAGCAGCCAAGACAGGCGGCGGGACGAAAAACTGTTTTTT	CASSQDRRRDEKLFF	TRBV11-2	NA	TRBJ1-4	NA
TGTGCCAGCAGCTTAGGACAGAACTATGGCTACACCTTC	CASSLGQNYGYTF	TRBV5-6	NA	TRBJ1-2	NA
TGTGCCAGCAGTGCCGGACAGTCTTACGAGCAGTACTTC	CASSAGQSYEQYF	TRBV27	NA	TRBJ2-7	once
TGCGCCAGCAGCCAAGGGACTAGCGGGCTCTACGAGCAGTACTTC	CASSQGTSGLYEQYF	TRBV4-3	TRBD2	TRBJ2-7	NA
TGTGCCAGCAGTTTATCGTGGAATCAGCCCCAGCATTTT	CASSLSWNQPQHF	TRBV27	NA	TRBJ1-5	NA
TGCGCCAGCACGGGACTAGCGGGAGGGCCGAGCGGGGCCAACGTCCTGACTTTC	CASTGLAGGPSGANVLTF	TRBV5-1	TRBD2	TRBJ2-6	NA
TGCGCCAGCAGCCAAGATTGGGGCGGGGCTGGCGAGACCCAGTACTTC	CASSQDWGGAGETQYF	TRBV4-3	NA	TRBJ2-5	NA
TGTGCCAGCAGCCAAGCAATTTTATGGGAGCCCCAGCATTTT	CASSQAILWEPQHF	TRBV4-2	NA	TRBJ1-5	NA
TGTGCCAGCAGCCTCGGGACTAGCGGGAGGTTGGGGCAAGAGACCCAGTACTTC	CASSLGTSGRLGQETQYF	TRBV11-2	TRBD2	TRBJ2-5	NA
TGTGCCAGCAGCGTAGATCCCAGCTCTGGAAACACCATATATTTT	CASSVDPSSGNTIYF	TRBV9	NA	TRBJ1-3	NA
TGTGCCAGCAGTGAAATAGTGAGGGGACCGGCAGGCTCTGGGGCCAACGTCCTGACTTTC	CASSEIVRGPAGSGANVLTF	TRBV2	NA	TRBJ2-6	NA
TGTGCCAGCGGTTGGTGGAACAATGAGCAGTTCTTC	CASGWWNNEQFF	TRBV2	NA	TRBJ2-1	NA
TGTGCCAGCAGTGCCCGCGGGAGGATTTACGAGCAGTACTTC	CASSARGRIYEQYF	TRBV7-2	TRBD2	TRBJ2-7	NA